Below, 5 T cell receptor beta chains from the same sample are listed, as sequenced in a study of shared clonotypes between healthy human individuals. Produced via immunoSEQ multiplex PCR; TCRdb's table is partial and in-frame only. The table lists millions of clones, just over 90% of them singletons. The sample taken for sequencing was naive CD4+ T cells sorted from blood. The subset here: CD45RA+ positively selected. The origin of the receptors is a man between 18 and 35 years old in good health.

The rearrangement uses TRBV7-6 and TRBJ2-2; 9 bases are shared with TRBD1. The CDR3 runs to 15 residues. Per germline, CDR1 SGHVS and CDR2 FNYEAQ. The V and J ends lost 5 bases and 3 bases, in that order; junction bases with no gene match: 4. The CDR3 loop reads CASSITGGYTGELFF. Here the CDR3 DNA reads TGTGCCAGCAGCATTACAGGGGGCTACACCGGGGAGCTGTTTTTT.

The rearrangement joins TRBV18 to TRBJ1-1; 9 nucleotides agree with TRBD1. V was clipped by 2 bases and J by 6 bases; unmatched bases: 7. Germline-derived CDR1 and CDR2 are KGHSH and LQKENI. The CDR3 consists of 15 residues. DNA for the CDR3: TGTGCCAGCTCACCAAGGGACAGGGTGGTTGCTGAAGCTTTCTTT. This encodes CASSPRDRVVAEAFF.

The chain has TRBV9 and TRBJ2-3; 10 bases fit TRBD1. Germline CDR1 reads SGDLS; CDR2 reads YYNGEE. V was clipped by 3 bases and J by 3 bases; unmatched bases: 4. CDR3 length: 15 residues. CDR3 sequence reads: CASSARQGATDTQYF. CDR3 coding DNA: TGTGCCAGCAGCGCTCGACAGGGGGCTACAGATACGCAGTATTTT.

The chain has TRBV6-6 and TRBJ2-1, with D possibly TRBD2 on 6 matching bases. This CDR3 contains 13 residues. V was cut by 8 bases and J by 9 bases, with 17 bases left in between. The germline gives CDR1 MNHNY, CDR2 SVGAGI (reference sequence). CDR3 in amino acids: CASSTRAGGEQFF. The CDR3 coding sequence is TGTGCCAGCTCTACTAGAGCCGGGGGTGAGCAGTTCTTC.

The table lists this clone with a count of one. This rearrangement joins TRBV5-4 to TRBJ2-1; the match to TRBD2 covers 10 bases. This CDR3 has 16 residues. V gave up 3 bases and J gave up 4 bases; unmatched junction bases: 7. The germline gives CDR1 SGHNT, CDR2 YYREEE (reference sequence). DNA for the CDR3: TGTGCCAGCAGCTCTCTTTTAGCGGGAGGTTACAATGAGCAGTTCTTC. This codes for CASSSLLAGGYNEQFF.